This T cell receptor beta chain was recovered during a study of T cells in Graves' hyperthyroidism and ophthalmopathy. RNA transcripts were the template for amplifying TCR beta CDR3 regions. The HTBI primer set was used in a first-round RT-PCR of the TCR CDR3. One entry per CDR3 protein results from TCRdb running MiXCR on the multiplex PCR reads. The table lists roughly 500,000 distinct CDR3 sequences, about 46% of them singletons, with roughly 45% in the top ten. This clonotype turned up a few times. Its antigen is undetermined. Orbital computed tomography, thyroid ultrasound, serum thyroxine and TRAb, and clinical symptoms together informed the diagnoses. CDR1 is SGHVS and CDR2 is FQNEAQ in the germline V gene. V lost 5 bases to trimming and J lost 5 bases, with 12 bases between them. This CDR3 region has 14 residues. General study findings and limits: Appearing also in blood were most of the thyroid clonotypes expanded above 0.001.

The rearrangement links TRBV7-8 to TRBJ2-2; D remains ambiguous. This clonotype was sampled from an adult woman with Graves' disease, either hyperthyroidism or ophthalmopathy (not recorded which). What was sequenced was peripheral blood or thyroid tissue (not recorded which). The CDR3 sequence: CASSPPSGTGELFF. CDR3 in DNA: TGTGCCAGCAGCCCCCCTTCGGGTACCGGGGAGCTGTTTTTT.